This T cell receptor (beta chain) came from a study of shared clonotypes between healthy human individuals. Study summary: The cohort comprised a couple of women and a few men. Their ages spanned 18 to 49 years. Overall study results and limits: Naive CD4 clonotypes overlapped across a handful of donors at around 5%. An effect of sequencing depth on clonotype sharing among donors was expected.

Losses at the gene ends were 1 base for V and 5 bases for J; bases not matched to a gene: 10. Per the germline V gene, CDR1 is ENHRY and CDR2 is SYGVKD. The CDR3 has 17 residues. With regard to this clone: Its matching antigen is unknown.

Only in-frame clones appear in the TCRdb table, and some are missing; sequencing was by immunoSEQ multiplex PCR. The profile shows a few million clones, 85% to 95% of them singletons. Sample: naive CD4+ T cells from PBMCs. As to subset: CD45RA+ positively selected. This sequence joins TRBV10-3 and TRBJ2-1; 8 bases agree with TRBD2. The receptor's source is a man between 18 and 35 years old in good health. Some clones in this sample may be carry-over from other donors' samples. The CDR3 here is CAISELGSGRGDNEQFF. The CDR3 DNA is TGTGCCATCAGTGAGTTGGGCAGCGGGAGAGGAGACAATGAGCAGTTCTTC.